What follows are 10 T cell receptor beta chains derived from one specimen sequenced in a study of response to subunit inactivated influenza vaccine. TCRdb re-called the RT-PCR reads through MiXCR, storing one row per CDR3 protein. The table lists roughly 190,000 distinct CDR3 sequences, 9.5% to 15% of them singletons, with 29% in the top ten. Another study also made use of these data, one on T cells expressing NK-cell markers. That work adds: cDNA encoding TCR beta was synthesized via 5'RACE template switching incorporating UMIs.

The material was CD8+ T cells sorted from PBMCs, obtained less than 13 days after vaccination. The receptors stem from a man aged 45 to 65 who received an inactivated influenza vaccine.

A few counts support this clonotype. The rearrangement links TRBV6-2 or TRBV6-3 to TRBJ2-7; a possible D gene is TRBD1 (5 bases). CDR3 length: 10 amino acids. Germline assignment: CDR1 MNHEY and CDR2 SVGEGT. V lost 10 bases, J lost 3 bases, and 7 bases lay in between. The CDR3: CATGNYEQYF. The CDR3, as DNA: TGTGCCACAGGGAACTACGAGCAGTACTTC.

The V call is TRBV5-1, the J call TRBJ2-7; D is unresolved. V was shortened by 0 bases and J by 4 bases, with 17 bases between the two germline ends. The CDR3 is 16 amino acids. In germline, CDR1 is SGHRS, CDR2 YFSETQ. DNA of the CDR3: TGCGCCAGCAGCTTGGCCGCACTGGAGTTTCATTACGAGCAGTACTTC. Amino acid sequence: CASSLAALEFHYEQYF.

This sequence joins TRBV28 and TRBJ2-3, with a weak D call TRBD2 (6 bases). V was trimmed by 5 bases and J by 6 bases, leaving 15 bases between them. The V gene's germline CDR1 is MDHEN and CDR2 SYDVKM. This CDR3 has 14 residues. The CDR3 loop reads CASSPDGSGDTQYF. The CDR3 DNA follows: TGTGCCAGCAGTCCAGACGGGAGTGGGGATACGCAGTATTTT.

This clonotype occurred a few times. The rearrangement joins TRBV24-1 to TRBJ2-5; D not certain. Trimming took 4 bases from V and 0 from J, leaving 11 bases between them. Germline V gene sequence: CDR1 KGHDR, CDR2 SFDVKD. The CDR3 totals 15 residues. The CDR3 protein is CATSEATEHQETQYF. The CDR3 nucleotides read TGTGCCACCAGTGAGGCGACCGAGCACCAAGAGACCCAGTACTTC.

This clonotype was picked up a small number of times. J is TRBJ1-3 and V is TRBV27; no clear D. The germline V gene encodes CDR1 MNHEY and CDR2 SMNVEV (reference sequence). CDR3 size: 14 residues. V lost 0 bases and J 0 bases, leaving 3 bases between the germline ends. The CDR3 reads CASSLSDSGNTIYF. The CDR3 nucleotides read TGTGCCAGCAGTTTATCAGACTCTGGAAACACCATATATTTT.

This chain connects TRBV11-2 to TRBJ2-3; 9 nucleotides match TRBD2. There are 16 residues in the CDR3. Germline CDR1 SGHAT, CDR2 FQNNGV. V lost 5 bases to trimming and J lost 7 bases; unmatched junction nucleotides: 13. The CDR3 sequence: CASSAKGGGEGNTQYF. As DNA, the CDR3 is TGTGCCAGCAGCGCGAAAGGCGGGGGGGAGGGTAATACGCAGTATTTT. The full variable domain, its missing parts supplied by reference TRBV11-2 and TRBJ2-3, is EAGVAQSPRYKIIEKRQSVAFWCNPISGHATLYWYQQILGQGPKLLIQFQNNGVVDDSQLPKDRFSAERLKGVDSTLKIQPAKLEDSAVYLCASSAKGGGEGNTQYFGPGTRLTVL.

Only a few counts were recorded for this clonotype. The chain is built from TRBV28 and TRBJ2-7; 10 bases line up with TRBD1. V was pared by 3 bases and J by 6 bases, with 11 bases of the junction left unmatched. The CDR3 has 16 residues. CDR1 is MDHEN and CDR2 is SYDVKM in the germline V gene. The CDR3 DNA reads as TGTGCCAGCAGTTTCTACGGACAGGGGGGAATGGCCGAGCAGTACTTC. Its translation is CASSFYGQGGMAEQYF.

In regard to this clonotype: Compared with germline, one end of the junction differs, possibly owing to a read error. The rearrangement joins TRBV28 to TRBJ2-6, with 9 positions matching TRBD1. CDR1 and CDR2 (germline): MDHEN, SYDVKM. The CDR3 totals 18 residues. The CDR3 loop reads CLYTGDREVGSGANVLTF. CDR3 coding DNA: TGCCTTTATACCGGGGACAGGGAGGTTGGCTCTGGGGCCAACGTCCTGACTTTC.

This clonotype was observed many times. The gene calls are TRBV29-1 and TRBJ2-1, with 10 bases identical to TRBD2. Germline V lookup: CDR1 SQVTM, CDR2 ANQGSEA. There are 14 residues in the CDR3. J was trimmed by 5 bases and V by 6 bases; bases with no gene match: 7. This chain's CDR3 is CSVIPGTSDNEQFF. CDR3 nucleotides: TGCAGCGTGATCCCCGGGACTAGCGACAATGAGCAGTTCTTC.

This clonotype was counted many times. The chain employs TRBV5-5 and TRBJ1-1; D gene ambiguous. The germline CDR1 and CDR2 sequences are SGHKS and YYEKEE (reference sequence). Trimming took off 1 base at V and 5 bases at J, with 18 bases between the two ends. CDR3 length: 16 residues. CDR3: CASSLIYVGSKTEAFF. In DNA, the CDR3 is TGTGCCAGCAGCTTGATCTATGTAGGCAGCAAAACTGAAGCTTTCTTT.